The 12 T cell receptor beta chains listed next were all sequenced from one sample in a study of post-analysis software for immune sequencing data. Notes on the study in general: Patients had higher frequencies than controls of about five TRBV segments, including TRBV5-6, TRBV5-1 and TRBV20-1.

The TCR beta cDNA libraries carried unique molecular identifiers. TCRdb re-derived calls from the PCR reads in MiXCR, one entry per CDR3 protein. This sample has roughly 570,000 distinct CDR3 sequences, with 30% to 40% found just once. These receptors' antigens are unknown. Sample: blood. The receptor set was obtained from a girl under 18 with multiple sclerosis.

The rearrangement links TRBV27 to TRBJ2-3, with 12 bases lining up with TRBD2. The CDR3 totals 16 residues. The germline gives CDR1 MNHEY, CDR2 SMNVEV (reference sequence). Trimming took 3 bases from V and 4 from J; bases not matched to a gene: 5. The CDR3 loop is CASSFTSGGFADTQYF. The CDR3 DNA is TGTGCCAGCAGTTTCACTAGCGGGGGGTTCGCAGATACGCAGTATTTT.

This clonotype was picked up a small number of times. This chain connects TRBV6-1 to TRBJ1-5, with a weak D call TRBD1 (6 bases). The germline V and J ends were trimmed by 7 bases and 6 bases, with 16 bases remaining between them. This CDR3 is 14 amino acids long. Germline CDR1 MNHNS, CDR2 SASEGT. As DNA, the CDR3 is TGTGCCAGCACTTATACAGGGTTTACTCAGCCCCAGCATTTT. This gives the protein CASTYTGFTQPQHF.

This chain uses TRBV20-1 with TRBJ1-6; the D is unclear. The CDR3 is made up of 14 amino acids. The germline V gene has CDR1 DFQATT and CDR2 SNEGSKA (reference sequence). Trimming shortened V by 3 bases and J by 6 bases, and 12 bases separated the two germline ends. CDR3 loop: CSASSEQINSPLHF. The CDR3, as DNA: TGCAGTGCTAGCTCCGAACAGATTAATTCACCCCTCCACTTT.

This clonotype occurred a few times. V usage is TRBV7-3 and J usage is TRBJ2-1; 9 nucleotides line up with TRBD2. The CDR3 is 15 residues long. CDR1 is SGHTA and CDR2 is FQGTGA in the germline V gene. Unmatched junction bases numbered 7, after V lost 3 bases and J lost 7 bases. In DNA form, the CDR3 reads TGTGCCAGCAGCTTGGGCGGGGGGGCTCAAAATGAGCAGTTCTTC. The encoded protein is CASSLGGGAQNEQFF.

This clonotype turned up a few times. V is TRBV4-1 and J is TRBJ2-5, with D perhaps matching TRBD1 or TRBD2 (5 bases each). Germline lookup yields CDR1 MGHRA and CDR2 YSYEKL. The CDR3 covers 16 residues. V gave up 1 base and J gave up 3 bases, with 15 bases separating them. The CDR3 reads CASSQGLGTVKETQYF. The CDR3 DNA sequence: TGCGCCAGCAGCCAAGGTCTAGGGACGGTGAAAGAGACCCAGTACTTC.

The rearrangement links TRBV12-3 or TRBV12-4 to TRBJ1-4; D possibly corresponds to TRBD1 (5 bases). This CDR3 is 14 amino acids long. Trimming left V 3 bases short and J 3 bases short, with 8 bases between. For the CDR3, the DNA is TGTGCCAGCAGTTTCCAGGGTGCTAATGAAAAACTGTTTTTT. The encoded protein is CASSFQGANEKLFF.

Only a few counts were recorded for this clonotype. V and J are TRBV29-1 and TRBJ1-2; D gene unclear. CDR1 is SQVTM and CDR2 is ANQGSEA in the germline V gene. The ends were cut back, 7 bases at V and 8 bases at J, with 20 bases in the middle. The CDR3 has 13 amino acids. As DNA, the CDR3 is TGCAGCGCCGCATCACTTCCCACCGGCGGCTACACCTTC. This encodes CSAASLPTGGYTF.

A note on this clonotype: At one of its ends the junction is not consistent with the germline gene, which may arise from a read error. The V and J genes are TRBV10-3 and TRBJ2-1; D gene unclear. Germline values: CDR1 ENHRY, CDR2 SYGVKD. CDR3 length: 14 residues. The CDR3 loop is CTISESGSDNEQFF. The CDR3 DNA is TGTACCATCAGTGAGTCGGGCAGCGACAATGAGCAGTTCTTC.

This clonotype was recorded a few times. The chain joins TRBV20-1 to TRBJ2-2, with no clear D. Per the germline V gene, CDR1 is DFQATT and CDR2 is SNEGSKA (reference sequence). The CDR3 sequence is 13 residues long. The CDR3 coding sequence is TGCCTCGCAAGGCAGCCGAACACCGGGGAGCTGTTTTTT. Residues: CLARQPNTGELFF.

The chain is built from TRBV7-6 and TRBJ1-1; the D is unclear. The CDR3 length is 17 residues. Trimming cost V 2 bases and J 6 bases, with 22 bases left between them. Germline V gene data show CDR1 as SGHVS and CDR2 as FNYEAQ. The CDR3 sequence is CASSLKVGPTLYAEAFF. The DNA for the CDR3 is TGTGCCAGCAGCTTAAAGGTTGGGCCCACTCTGTACGCTGAAGCTTTCTTT.

This clonotype came up a few times. V and J are TRBV2 and TRBJ2-1, with TRBD1 as a possible D gene (5 bases). The CDR3 is 13 residues long. V lost 3 bases to trimming and J lost 8 bases, with 11 bases between them. The germline V gene encodes CDR1 SNHLY and CDR2 FYNNEI. CDR3 sequence (DNA): TGTGCCAGCAGTGATGGCCAGGGTCATGAGCAGTTCTTC. It yields the protein CASSDGQGHEQFF.

The V call is TRBV11-3, the J call TRBJ2-3; 8 bases are a match to TRBD1. Germline trimming cut 1 base from V and 5 bases from J; bases unmatched to any gene: 8. The CDR3 sequence is 16 residues long. The germline CDR1 and CDR2 sequences are SGHNT and YENEEA. CDR3 nucleotides: TGTGCCAGCAGCTTAGGTAACAGGGGGTCTAGAGATACGCAGTATTTT. It codes for CASSLGNRGSRDTQYF.